A single TCR beta chain is shown here with its context. What this receptor recognizes is not known. Per-base qualities were not stored, and no clone one base away is much larger. The sample originates from a study of OX40 agonist ivuxolimab in advanced cancers. Regarding the research as a whole: Ivuxolimab, which targeted the costimulatory receptor OX40 (CD134), was an agonistic, fully human IgG2 monoclonal antibody. Intravenous ivuxolimab was administered to patients every 2 weeks at six dose levels: 0.01, 0.1, 0.3, 1.5, 3 and 10 mg/kg. Of the 50 to 55 dose-escalation patients, hepatocellular carcinoma was present in around 19, melanoma in approximately 15, renal cell carcinoma in 9 and head and neck cancer in 9. In the dose-escalation cohort, more than 75% of patients were male, and the mean age was approximately 55 years, with a range of roughly 20 to 85. Prior anti-PD-1, anti-PD-L1 or anti-CTLA-4 therapy was permitted, and about 40% of dose-escalation patients had received checkpoint inhibitors. Partial responses occurred in three dose-escalation patients: two with cutaneous melanoma and one with hepatocellular carcinoma. Peripheral TCRbeta sequencing aimed to test whether ivuxolimab altered TCR sequence diversity and caused clonal T-cell expansion. The paper covers the monotherapy dose-escalation part of the phase I ivuxolimab trial, which included N of about 50 patients.

In the germline V gene (reference sequence), CDR1 corresponds to LNHDA and CDR2 to SQIVND. Measured from the cysteine to the phenylalanine, the CDR3 is 15 residues long. Just the 45-base CDR3 DNA is kept, in frame starting at base 1. V gives up 2 bases and J gives up 5 bases, and the segment between their germline ends measures 13 bases. Patients with a history of autoimmune disease or receiving systemic immunosuppression were excluded from the trial. Peripheral blood for TCR sequencing was collected from all dose cohorts at baseline, on cycle 4 day 1, and on cycle 7 day 1. Samples came from an open-label, multicenter, first-in-human phase I dose-escalation trial of ivuxolimab. Adults with locally advanced or metastatic melanoma, renal cell, hepatocellular, or head and neck squamous cell carcinoma were enrolled in the trial. CD4+ and CD8+ T cells were sorted separately from peripheral blood before TCR sequencing.

Overall study outcomes, separate from this receptor: Low levels of normalized T-cell clonal expansion were also shown by some nonresponding patients. In the 0.1-3.0 mg/kg groups, partial responders had among the lowest normalized peripheral clonal expansion, particularly in CD8+ T cells. On average, CD8+ T cells showed more expanded clones than CD4+ T cells after ivuxolimab. The antigen specificity of the peripheral T cells that underwent clonal expansion was not determined. At doses from 0.1 to 3.0 mg/kg, clonal expansion was seen in both CD4+ and CD8+ blood T cells between baseline and week 6.

To sequence the TCRbeta CDR3 region, genomic DNA was isolated from the sorted cells. The immunoSEQ Assay was used for sequencing of TCRbeta CDR3 regions. TCRdb carries this immuneACCESS record with in-frame sequences only. Its versions omit some clonotypes, under half of them owing to an unresolved V gene in the studies checked, with the rest unexplained. For this sample there are more than 75,000 clones; 75% to 90% appear just once. The ten largest clonotypes hold over 0.35% of the sample. The receptor was isolated from an adult with an advanced solid tumor such as melanoma, head and neck, liver or kidney cancer. Sequenced here: CD4+ or CD8+ T cells sorted from blood, sampled in a trial of the OX40 agonist ivuxolimab. This chain joins TRBV19 to TRBJ2-1, with a tentative D call of TRBD1 or TRBD2, each matching 6 bases. The DNA reads TGTGCCAGTAGTATACGGAGGGACACCAACAATGAGCAGTTCTTC. Its translation reads: CASSIRRDTNNEQFF. Full variable domain (CDR3 extended with the reference TRBV19 and TRBJ2-1 proteins): DGGITQSPKYLFRKEGQNVTLSCEQNLNHDAMYWYRQDPGQGLRLIYYSQIVNDFQKGDIAEGYSVSREKKESFPLTVTSAQKNPTAFYLCASSIRRDTNNEQFFGPGTRLTVL.